What follows is one T cell receptor (beta chain) and its context. Its antigen is currently not known. Per-base qualities were not stored, and no clone one base away is much larger. These data belong to a study of PD-L1 blockade in urothelial cancer (dated by TCRdb to the late 2010s). Background for the entire study: Every patient began therapy in 2014 and was given atezolizumab 1,200 mg intravenously every 3 weeks. Progression-free survival longer than 6 months counted as durable clinical benefit, and TCR features were additionally tested against both progression-free and overall survival. An exploratory multi-omic analysis was conducted of the somatic, immune and clinical correlates of response to PD-L1 blockade with atezolizumab in urothelial cancer. Patients had an ECOG performance status of 0 or 1 and had received between 0 and 3 prior chemotherapy regimens. Durable clinical benefit was achieved by nine patients and was not achieved by 20 patients. Pretreatment blood TCR-seq was available for about 27 patients, at least one posttreatment blood collection was obtained for 25 or so patients, and tumor TCR-seq was available for 25 or so patients. Whole exome sequencing and RNA sequencing of pretreatment tumors were performed alongside TCR sequencing in the same patients. TCR sequencing covered pretreatment tumor samples and matched, serially collected peripheral blood taken before and after atezolizumab treatment. Blood samples gave median yields of around 140,000 T cells and some 80,000 unique TCRs, along with a median clonality of around 0.08. Blood samples were analyzed at two time points: 3 weeks after treatment start (second dose) and 6 weeks after treatment start. About nine tenths of the roughly 29 patients were males with bladder-origin urothelial cancer, and about 65% of the 29 reported a prior smoking history.

A total of 25 to 30 patients with locally advanced or metastatic urothelial carcinoma, treated at Memorial Sloan Kettering on a trial protocol, made up the cohort. Peripheral blood mononuclear cells were collected pretreatment and during treatment, at between 1 and 8 total time points per patient. The Qiagen DNeasy Blood extraction kit was used to purify genomic DNA from total PBMCs and tumor samples. Collected pretreatment and during treatment, PBMCs were isolated and stored as previously described. Compared with germline, V lacks 8 bases and J lacks 4 bases; bases without a gene match: 7. Counted from cysteine to phenylalanine, this CDR3 has 14 amino acids. The entry retains the CDR3 DNA only, 42 bases that are in frame from base 1. According to the germline V gene (reference sequence), CDR1 reads WNHNN and CDR2 reads SYGVQD. The full study reports these points: Because of the small sample size (n ≈ 30) and the many exploratory analyses performed, the results are intended to be regarded as hypothesis-generating. At 3 weeks after the start of treatment, tumor-associated TCR clones in peripheral blood had expanded more in patients with durable benefit (n ≈ 24, p = 0.022). A pretreatment peripheral blood TCR clonality below the median was linked to improved progression-free and overall survival.

Each PCR received spiked-in synthetic TCR analog templates so that absolute template abundance could be estimated from read counts. The immunoSEQ assay used bias-controlled V and J gene primers to amplify TCRbeta CDR3 regions from genomic DNA. Sequencing of rearranged TCRbeta segments was done at approximately 20X coverage. The original methods were these. Sequencing errors were corrected by clustering, and CDR3s were annotated against IMGT so that V, D and J genes could be assigned. Downstream analyses used only productive TCRbeta rearrangements and left out out-of-frame or stop-codon sequences. Clonality was calculated as one minus the Shannon entropy normalized by the log of the number of unique productive sequences. Fisher's exact test with Benjamini-Hochberg correction, at a threshold of adjusted p below 0.01, was used to find clones that differed between time points or between blood and tumor. In TCRdb, the immuneACCESS table is reduced to in-frame sequences with V and J assigned. These tables do not hold every clone; where another copy was compared, an unresolved V gene accounts for under half, and the others remain unexplained. V, J and clone size are taken as reported in that table, and D and trimming were inferred from the DNA itself. The sample yields roughly 90,000 clones; around nine tenths were counted once. The top ten clones comprise 7.5% to 10% of the sample.

The TCR sequence derives from a man between 60 and 75 years old with urothelial cancer. Sequences were derived from PBMCs, sampled around atezolizumab (anti-PD-L1) treatment. This chain joins TRBV10-1 to TRBJ2-2, with 7 bases aligning to TRBD1. The CDR3 has the sequence CASRQGPSTGELFF. The DNA sequence reads TGCGCCAGCCGACAGGGTCCGAGCACCGGGGAGCTGTTTTTT.